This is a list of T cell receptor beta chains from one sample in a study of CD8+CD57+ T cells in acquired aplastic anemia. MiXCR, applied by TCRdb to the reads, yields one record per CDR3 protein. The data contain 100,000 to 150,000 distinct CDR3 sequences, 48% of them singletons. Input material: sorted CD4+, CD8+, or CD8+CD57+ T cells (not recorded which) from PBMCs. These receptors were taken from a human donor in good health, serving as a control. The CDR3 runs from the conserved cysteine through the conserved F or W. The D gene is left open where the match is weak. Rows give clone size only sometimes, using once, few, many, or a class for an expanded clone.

CDR3 DNA: TGTGCCAGCAGTTACGGTCAGGGTTCGTACGAGCAGTACTTC
CDR3 protein: CASSYGQGSYEQYF
clone size: many
V gene: TRBV6-2/TRBV6-3
CDR3 length: 14
J gene: TRBJ2-7
D gene: .

CDR3 DNA: TGTGCCAGCAGCTGGACGGCCACCAACAATGAGCAGTTCTTC
CDR3 protein: CASSWTATNNEQFF
clone size: many
V gene: TRBV5-4
CDR3 length: 14
J gene: TRBJ2-1
D gene: .

CDR3 DNA: TGCAGTGCCGCCGATACTAGCGGGGGTGTCTTAGAGCAGTACTTC
CDR3 protein: CSAADTSGGVLEQYF
clone size: .
V gene: TRBV20-1
CDR3 length: 15
J gene: TRBJ2-7
D gene: TRBD2

CDR3 DNA: TGTGCCAGCACCGTGTGGGTTTCAGAGACCCAGTACTTC
CDR3 protein: CASTVWVSETQYF
clone size: many
V gene: TRBV5-5
CDR3 length: 13
J gene: TRBJ2-5
D gene: .

CDR3 DNA: TGTGCCAGCAGCCTACACCGGGCCAATAACTATGGCTACACCTTC
CDR3 protein: CASSLHRANNYGYTF
clone size: many
V gene: TRBV7-2
CDR3 length: 15
J gene: TRBJ1-2
D gene: .

CDR3 DNA: TGTGCCAGCAGCCGACCGGGACTAGCGGGGGGTTACTACGAGCAGTACTTC
CDR3 protein: CASSRPGLAGGYYEQYF
clone size: .
V gene: TRBV6-1
CDR3 length: 17
J gene: TRBJ2-7
D gene: TRBD2

CDR3 DNA: TGCAGTGCTAGAGTGGGAGCGGGGGGCCAAGAGACCCAGTACTTC
CDR3 protein: CSARVGAGGQETQYF
clone size: many
V gene: TRBV20-1
CDR3 length: 15
J gene: TRBJ2-5
D gene: TRBD2

CDR3 DNA: TGTGCCAGCAGCGTAGTGCCGGGTGGCGAGCAGTACTTC
CDR3 protein: CASSVVPGGEQYF
clone size: .
V gene: TRBV9
CDR3 length: 13
J gene: TRBJ2-7
D gene: .

CDR3 DNA: TGTGCCAGCAGCGTGATCGGGAGGACCACAGATACGCAGTATTTT
CDR3 protein: CASSVIGRTTDTQYF
clone size: .
V gene: TRBV9
CDR3 length: 15
J gene: TRBJ2-3
D gene: TRBD2

CDR3 DNA: TGCAGTGCTGTCAGGACTAGCGGGGGAGACAAAAACATTCAGTACTTC
CDR3 protein: CSAVRTSGGDKNIQYF
clone size: few
V gene: TRBV20-1
CDR3 length: 16
J gene: TRBJ2-4
D gene: TRBD2

CDR3 DNA: TGTGCCAGCAGCCCATGGACAGGGGCGCCCCCGGGGCAGGGCTACACCTTC
CDR3 protein: CASSPWTGAPPGQGYTF
clone size: many
V gene: TRBV9
CDR3 length: 17
J gene: TRBJ1-2
D gene: TRBD1

CDR3 DNA: TGTGCCAGCAGCCAAGAAGTCAGCTCTGGAAACACCATATATTTT
CDR3 protein: CASSQEVSSGNTIYF
clone size: many
V gene: TRBV4-2
CDR3 length: 15
J gene: TRBJ1-3
D gene: .

CDR3 DNA: TGTGCCAGCAGTTCCTCGACTAGCGGGGGGCGGGAGACCCAGTACTTC
CDR3 protein: CASSSSTSGGRETQYF
clone size: .
V gene: TRBV6-5
CDR3 length: 16
J gene: TRBJ2-5
D gene: TRBD2

CDR3 DNA: TGTGCCAGCAGCTCAGGGACTAGCTACCGAGAGACCCAGTACTTC
CDR3 protein: CASSSGTSYRETQYF
clone size: many
V gene: TRBV11-3
CDR3 length: 15
J gene: TRBJ2-5
D gene: TRBD2

CDR3 DNA: TGTGCCAGCGGGGCAGAAGGGGACAATGAGCAGTTCTTC
CDR3 protein: CASGAEGDNEQFF
clone size: .
V gene: TRBV2
CDR3 length: 13
J gene: TRBJ2-1
D gene: .

CDR3 DNA: TGTGCCACCAGTGACCCTGGACAGGGAAGTCAGCCCCAGCATTTT
CDR3 protein: CATSDPGQGSQPQHF
clone size: .
V gene: TRBV24-1
CDR3 length: 15
J gene: TRBJ1-5
D gene: TRBD1

CDR3 DNA: TGTGCCAGTGACCAGGGGAAGGGTCGGCCCCAGCATTTT
CDR3 protein: CASDQGKGRPQHF
clone size: .
V gene: TRBV2
CDR3 length: 13
J gene: TRBJ1-5
D gene: .

CDR3 DNA: TGCAGCTTAGGCTCCTACGAGCAGTACTTC
CDR3 protein: CSLGSYEQYF
clone size: once
V gene: TRBV29-1
CDR3 length: 10
J gene: TRBJ2-7
D gene: .

CDR3 DNA: TGTGCCAGCAGCTTGTTGGACAGGGATAATTCACCCCTCCACTTT
CDR3 protein: CASSLLDRDNSPLHF
clone size: many
V gene: TRBV5-6
CDR3 length: 15
J gene: TRBJ1-6
D gene: TRBD1

CDR3 DNA: TGTGCCAGCAGTGCAGGGACAGGGAGTTACGAGCAGTACTTC
CDR3 protein: CASSAGTGSYEQYF
clone size: .
V gene: TRBV2
CDR3 length: 14
J gene: TRBJ2-7
D gene: TRBD1

CDR3 DNA: TGTGCCAGCAGTTTATCAGGGCTTGGGGAAAAACTGTTTTTT
CDR3 protein: CASSLSGLGEKLFF
clone size: .
V gene: TRBV12-3/TRBV12-4
CDR3 length: 14
J gene: TRBJ1-4
D gene: .

CDR3 DNA: TGTGCCAGCAGCTTTGGGAGGGGACAGGGGGCTTACGAGCAGTACTTC
CDR3 protein: CASSFGRGQGAYEQYF
clone size: .
V gene: TRBV7-3
CDR3 length: 16
J gene: TRBJ2-7
D gene: TRBD1

CDR3 DNA: TGCAGTGCTCAACTAGGAGGGCCAGATACGCAGTATTTT
CDR3 protein: CSAQLGGPDTQYF
clone size: many
V gene: TRBV20-1
CDR3 length: 13
J gene: TRBJ2-3
D gene: .

CDR3 DNA: TGTGCCAGTACTGAAGTAGGGAGGACTGAAGCTTTCTTT
CDR3 protein: CASTEVGRTEAFF
clone size: .
V gene: TRBV19
CDR3 length: 13
J gene: TRBJ1-1
D gene: .

CDR3 DNA: TGTGCCAGTAGTATGAGACAGGGAGGTACGCAGTATTTT
CDR3 protein: CASSMRQGGTQYF
clone size: .
V gene: TRBV19
CDR3 length: 13
J gene: TRBJ2-3
D gene: .

CDR3 DNA: TGCAGCTGGGCAGGGGATATGAGTGAAGCTTTCTTT
CDR3 protein: CSWAGDMSEAFF
clone size: many
V gene: TRBV29-1
CDR3 length: 12
J gene: TRBJ1-1
D gene: .

CDR3 DNA: TGTGCCAGCAGCTCCCAGGTGGTGTCGTCAGACTATGGCTACACCTTC
CDR3 protein: CASSSQVVSSDYGYTF
clone size: .
V gene: TRBV7-9
CDR3 length: 16
J gene: TRBJ1-2
D gene: .

CDR3 DNA: TGTGCCAGCAGCTTGGATCAAACATTGAACACTGAAGCTTTCTTT
CDR3 protein: CASSLDQTLNTEAFF
clone size: .
V gene: TRBV11-2
CDR3 length: 15
J gene: TRBJ1-1
D gene: .

CDR3 DNA: TGTGCCAGCAGCGTACAAACAGCTACGAACACTGAAGCTTTCTTT
CDR3 protein: CASSVQTATNTEAFF
clone size: .
V gene: TRBV2
CDR3 length: 15
J gene: TRBJ1-1
D gene: .

CDR3 DNA: TGTGCCTGGAGCTGGCAGACTAACTATGGCTACACCTTC
CDR3 protein: CAWSWQTNYGYTF
clone size: many
V gene: TRBV30
CDR3 length: 13
J gene: TRBJ1-2
D gene: .

CDR3 DNA: TGTGCCAGCAGCGTACCCGACAGGTACTCTGGGGCCAACGTCCTGACTTTC
CDR3 protein: CASSVPDRYSGANVLTF
clone size: .
V gene: TRBV2
CDR3 length: 17
J gene: TRBJ2-6
D gene: .

CDR3 DNA: TGCAGCGTTGAGTCGGGGGCTGAAGCTTTCTTT
CDR3 protein: CSVESGAEAFF
clone size: .
V gene: TRBV29-1
CDR3 length: 11
J gene: TRBJ1-1
D gene: .

CDR3 DNA: TGCAGCGTTGATTCGGCTGTCTATGGCTACACCTTC
CDR3 protein: CSVDSAVYGYTF
clone size: few
V gene: TRBV29-1
CDR3 length: 12
J gene: TRBJ1-2
D gene: .

CDR3 DNA: TGTGCCAGTAGTATGACTAGCGGGGGATCCAATGAGCAGTTCTTC
CDR3 protein: CASSMTSGGSNEQFF
clone size: few
V gene: TRBV19
CDR3 length: 15
J gene: TRBJ2-1
D gene: TRBD2

CDR3 DNA: TGCGCCAGCAGCTTCGCAGGGGAGGAGACCCAGTACTTC
CDR3 protein: CASSFAGEETQYF
clone size: many
V gene: TRBV5-1
CDR3 length: 13
J gene: TRBJ2-5
D gene: .

CDR3 DNA: TGCGCCAGCAGCTCCGGGACGGATTTCACTGAAGCTTTCTTT
CDR3 protein: CASSSGTDFTEAFF
clone size: many
V gene: TRBV4-1
CDR3 length: 14
J gene: TRBJ1-1
D gene: .

CDR3 DNA: TGCGCCAGCAGCCAAGATCAAGGAGGGTCCGGGGAGCTGTTTTTT
CDR3 protein: CASSQDQGGSGELFF
clone size: .
V gene: TRBV4-3
CDR3 length: 15
J gene: TRBJ2-2
D gene: .

CDR3 DNA: TGCGCCAGCAGCATTACAGGGGGCCCCTACAATGAGCAGTTCTTC
CDR3 protein: CASSITGGPYNEQFF
clone size: many
V gene: TRBV5-1
CDR3 length: 15
J gene: TRBJ2-1
D gene: TRBD1

CDR3 DNA: TGTGCCAGCAGCTCGGACAGGGACGGCTCCTACGAGCAGTACTTC
CDR3 protein: CASSSDRDGSYEQYF
clone size: .
V gene: TRBV7-2
CDR3 length: 15
J gene: TRBJ2-7
D gene: TRBD1

CDR3 DNA: TGTGCCAGCTCACCGAAGATCGGGGAGCTGTTTTTT
CDR3 protein: CASSPKIGELFF
clone size: many
V gene: TRBV18
CDR3 length: 12
J gene: TRBJ2-2
D gene: .

CDR3 DNA: TGCGCCAGCAGCCTGGGGACAGTACCTAATGAAAAACTGTTTTTT
CDR3 protein: CASSLGTVPNEKLFF
clone size: many
V gene: TRBV5-1
CDR3 length: 15
J gene: TRBJ1-4
D gene: TRBD1

CDR3 DNA: TGTGCCAGCAGCCAAGGGAATGACTATGGCTACACCTTC
CDR3 protein: CASSQGNDYGYTF
clone size: .
V gene: TRBV7-9
CDR3 length: 13
J gene: TRBJ1-2
D gene: .

CDR3 DNA: TGTGCCAGCAGTGAATTGGAGATATACGAGCAGTACTTC
CDR3 protein: CASSELEIYEQYF
clone size: few
V gene: TRBV25-1
CDR3 length: 13
J gene: TRBJ2-7
D gene: .

CDR3 DNA: TGTGCCAGCAGCTTAACGGGGGTGGCCGGGGAGCTGTTTTTT
CDR3 protein: CASSLTGVAGELFF
clone size: many
V gene: TRBV7-3
CDR3 length: 14
J gene: TRBJ2-2
D gene: .

CDR3 DNA: TGTGCCAGCAGCACGGGACGAATAAAGAACTTC
CDR3 protein: CASSTGRIKNF
clone size: many
V gene: TRBV7-2
CDR3 length: 11
J gene: TRBJ2-7
D gene: .

CDR3 DNA: TGTGCCAGCAGTCCCTCTTCCGGGAGAGCTTTCTTT
CDR3 protein: CASSPSSGRAFF
clone size: .
V gene: TRBV2
CDR3 length: 12
J gene: TRBJ1-1
D gene: .

CDR3 DNA: TGCGCCAGCAGGGGGACTAGCGGGGGGCACTACGAGCAGTACTTC
CDR3 protein: CASRGTSGGHYEQYF
clone size: .
V gene: TRBV10-1
CDR3 length: 15
J gene: TRBJ2-7
D gene: TRBD2

CDR3 DNA: TGTGCCGGGTGGGGACGGAACTATGGCTACACCTTC
CDR3 protein: CAGWGRNYGYTF
clone size: .
V gene: TRBV6-1
CDR3 length: 12
J gene: TRBJ1-2
D gene: .

CDR3 DNA: TGTGCCAGCAGCTTGTTGAGTGAGGAAAAACTGTTTTTT
CDR3 protein: CASSLLSEEKLFF
clone size: many
V gene: TRBV5-6
CDR3 length: 13
J gene: TRBJ1-4
D gene: .

CDR3 DNA: TGTGCCAGCAGTGCGGGACAGGGCTATGGCTACACCTTC
CDR3 protein: CASSAGQGYGYTF
clone size: many
V gene: TRBV25-1
CDR3 length: 13
J gene: TRBJ1-2
D gene: TRBD1

CDR3 DNA: TGTGCCAGCAGTACGGACCGGGGGCTTGGGACCCAGTACTTC
CDR3 protein: CASSTDRGLGTQYF
clone size: many
V gene: TRBV6-5
CDR3 length: 14
J gene: TRBJ2-5
D gene: .

CDR3 DNA: TGTGCCAGTAGTATTCGGTTTTCTGAGACCCAGTACTTC
CDR3 protein: CASSIRFSETQYF
clone size: .
V gene: TRBV19
CDR3 length: 13
J gene: TRBJ2-5
D gene: .

CDR3 DNA: TGTGCCACCTCCGGACAGTTCACAGATACGCAGTATTTT
CDR3 protein: CATSGQFTDTQYF
clone size: .
V gene: TRBV24-1
CDR3 length: 13
J gene: TRBJ2-3
D gene: .

CDR3 DNA: TGCAGTGCTAAATACCCGGGACCCATAAACTATGGCTACACCTTC
CDR3 protein: CSAKYPGPINYGYTF
clone size: many
V gene: TRBV20-1
CDR3 length: 15
J gene: TRBJ1-2
D gene: .

CDR3 DNA: TGCAGTGCTAGAGGGGACTCCGAAATGGAAAGCCTGTTTTTT
CDR3 protein: CSARGDSEMESLFF
clone size: few
V gene: TRBV20-1
CDR3 length: 14
J gene: TRBJ1-4
D gene: .

CDR3 DNA: TGTGCCAGCAGCCAAGATCGAGGGGAGGTGGCCGGGGAGCTGTTTTTT
CDR3 protein: CASSQDRGEVAGELFF
clone size: few
V gene: TRBV3-1
CDR3 length: 16
J gene: TRBJ2-2
D gene: .

CDR3 DNA: TGTGCCAGCAGTGAACCAGGGACAGGGGGCGAGCAGTACTTC
CDR3 protein: CASSEPGTGGEQYF
clone size: once
V gene: TRBV25-1
CDR3 length: 14
J gene: TRBJ2-7
D gene: TRBD1

CDR3 DNA: TGCAGCGCCGGGGACAGGGTGGACACTGAAGCTTTCTTT
CDR3 protein: CSAGDRVDTEAFF
clone size: .
V gene: TRBV29-1
CDR3 length: 13
J gene: TRBJ1-1
D gene: TRBD1

CDR3 DNA: TGTGCCAGCAGCTTGGGAGGTAGCGGGGGGGCCGCGAATACGCAGTATTTT
CDR3 protein: CASSLGGSGGAANTQYF
clone size: .
V gene: TRBV11-2
CDR3 length: 17
J gene: TRBJ2-3
D gene: TRBD2

CDR3 DNA: TGCAGTGCTAGAGAGCGTTTCTCCTACGAGCAGTACTTC
CDR3 protein: CSARERFSYEQYF
clone size: .
V gene: TRBV20-1
CDR3 length: 13
J gene: TRBJ2-7
D gene: .